One and the same sample provided the 5 T cell receptor beta chains below, sequenced in a study of T cell clonality in common variable immunodeficiency. Study results and limitations: Fewer deletions and N-nucleotide insertions were reportedly seen in common variable immunodeficiency TCR beta sequences.

The repertoire was sequenced with immunoSEQ multiplex PCR; TCRdb's copy has only in-frame clones and lacks some. The specimen has about 30,000 clones, none found just once. The antigens of these receptors remain unknown. The sample was peripheral blood mononuclear cells. Every receptor here comes from a human donor with common variable immunodeficiency.

This clone was observed many times. The sequence runs out 3 residues before the end of the CDR3; the remainder is reconstructed from the germline J gene. The chain employs TRBV29-1 and TRBJ1-2, with D hard to call. The V gene's germline CDR1 is SQVTM and CDR2 ANQGSEA. The CDR3 runs 12 residues. The V end lost 5 bases, the J end lost 0 bases, and 7 bases lay between the germline ends. CDR3 protein: CSVSSSNYGYTF. Incomplete CDR3 DNA: TGCAGCGTTTCGTCCTCTAACTATGGC.

On this clone: The read gets to within 3 residues of the CDR3 end, and the germline J gene fills in the rest. This chain connects TRBV6-2 or TRBV6-3 to TRBJ1-5, with 7 bases lining up with TRBD1. V dropped 7 bases and J dropped 3; count of bases not matched to a gene: 9. The CDR3 has 15 amino acids. Germline V lookup: CDR1 MNHEY, CDR2 SVGEGT. CDR3 residues: CASTQGGRNNQPQHF. The part of the CDR3 DNA that was read is TGTGCCAGCACCCAAGGGGGCCGGAACAATCAGCCC.

A word on this clone: The read falls 3 residues short of the CDR3 end, and the missing part is taken from the germline J gene. The chain combines TRBV6-2 or TRBV6-3 with TRBJ1-6, with 7 bases that match TRBD1. CDR3 length equals 14 residues. The J segment lost 10 bases and the V segment lost 7 bases, leaving 10 bases of the junction unmatched. CDR1 and CDR2 (germline): MNHEY, SVGEGT. Here the CDR3 reads CASTLDRVRSPLHF. Incomplete CDR3 DNA: TGTGCCAGCACCTTAGACAGGGTGAGGTCACCC.

This clone was counted only a few times. The read gets to within 3 residues of the CDR3 end, and the germline J gene fills in the rest. The chain uses TRBV18 and TRBJ1-2; 8 nucleotides agree with TRBD1. The CDR3 runs to 15 residues. V was clipped by 5 bases and J by 3 bases; unmatched bases: 8. Germline V gives CDR1 KGHSH, CDR2 LQKENI. Partial CDR3 DNA: TGTGCCAGCTCAGCCGACAGGGGCGGGGACTATGGC. It codes for CASSADRGGDYG. The full CDR3 protein reads CASSADRGGDYGYTF.

This clone was seen a few times. Read coverage stops 3 residues before the CDR3 terminus; the germline J gene supplies the remainder. This sequence joins TRBV19 and TRBJ1-6, with D possibly matching TRBD1 (6 bases). The CDR3 covers 17 residues. CDR1 and CDR2 (germline): LNHDA, SQIVND (reference sequence). The V gene lost 2 bases and the J gene lost 3 bases, with 14 bases spanning the gap. The sequenced part of the CDR3 DNA is TGTGCCAGTAGTATAAGTTTGCGGGACATCTATAATTCACCC. Its protein product is CASSISLRDIYNSP. The whole CDR3 sequence reads CASSISLRDIYNSPLHF.